What follows describes a single T cell receptor beta chain. The data were produced by immunoSEQ multiplex PCR, yet TCRdb's version contains in-frame clones alone and is incomplete. The data hold tens of thousands of clones, with approximately 91% observed a single time. This specimen belongs to a study of OX40 agonist ivuxolimab in advanced cancers. The CDR3 spans 12 residues. The germline V gene has CDR1 LNHDA and CDR2 SQIVND (reference sequence). Trimming took 3 bases from V and 4 from J, leaving 7 bases between them. The clonotype comes from an adult with an advanced solid tumor such as melanoma, head and neck, liver or kidney cancer. J is TRBJ2-7 and V is TRBV19, with D perhaps matching TRBD2 (6 bases). The sequencing used CD4+ or CD8+ T cells sorted from blood, collected in a trial of the OX40 agonist ivuxolimab. CDR3 in DNA: TGTGCCAGTAGTATCGGGGGATACGAGCAGTACTTC. This sequence encodes CASSIGGYEQYF.